The 7 T cell receptor beta chains in this list originate from one sample, sequenced in a study of shared clonotypes between healthy human individuals. Here immunoSEQ multiplex PCR was the method, and the copy in TCRdb shows in-frame clones only, minus some. The sample includes approximately 2.5 million clones, around 90% seen only once; the top ten take over 0.12%. Sequencing was carried out using naive CD4+ T cells sorted from blood. Subset described: CD45RA+ positively selected. Every receptor here comes from a man younger than 30 in good health.

The chain uses TRBV7-8 and TRBJ2-1, with TRBD2 matching over 7 bases. Germline assignment: CDR1 SGHVS and CDR2 FQNEAQ. Trimming cost V 1 base and J 4 bases; bases outside gene matches: 4. This CDR3 comprises 15 residues. CDR3 DNA sequence: TGTGCCAGCAGCTTAGTCTCGGGGGGTTACAATGAGCAGTTCTTC. The encoded protein is CASSLVSGGYNEQFF.

This clone appeared a single time. The chain recombines TRBV7-2 with TRBJ1-2; no firm D call. The CDR3 consists of 15 residues. Per germline, CDR1 SGHTA and CDR2 FQGNSA. V lost 5 bases and J 8 bases, leaving 21 bases between the germline ends. This CDR3 reads CASSPPPGPSGGYTF. The CDR3 coding sequence is TGTGCCAGCAGCCCCCCCCCGGGCCCCTCTGGGGGCTACACCTTC.

This chain joins TRBV6-5 and TRBJ1-1; D is undetermined. CDR3 length: 15 amino acids. Germline V gene data show CDR1 as MNHEY and CDR2 as SVGAGI. V dropped 2 bases and J dropped 4 bases, with 14 bases sitting between them. The CDR3 DNA reads TGTGCCAGCAGTTACACTGGAACGATGGGCACTGAAGCTTTCTTT. Its translation: CASSYTGTMGTEAFF.

This chain links TRBV10-2 with TRBJ2-4; D not certain. The CDR3 is 15 amino acids. CDR1 WSHSY and CDR2 SAAADI come from the germline V gene. V lost 2 bases, J lost 0 bases, and 8 bases lay in between. The CDR3 reads CASSEAVLAKNIQYF. As DNA, the CDR3 is TGCGCCAGCAGTGAGGCAGTTCTAGCCAAAAACATTCAGTACTTC.

The chain links TRBV19 to TRBJ1-2; no clear D gene. The CDR3 is 15 residues long. Germline V gene data show CDR1 as LNHDA and CDR2 as SQIVND (reference sequence). V was cut by 6 bases and J by 6 bases, with 20 bases left in between. The CDR3 here is CASSRGFIVENGYTF. The CDR3 nucleotides read TGTGCCAGTAGCAGAGGCTTCATAGTGGAAAATGGCTACACCTTC.

Here the CDR3 reads CASSKDRPGPTNSPLHF. CDR3 sequence (DNA): TGTGCCAGCAGCAAAGATCGACCGGGACCGACCAATTCACCCCTCCACTTT. The chain is built from TRBV21-1 and TRBJ1-6. TRBV21-1 counts as a pseudogene. CDR3 length equals 17 residues.

The rearrangement joins TRBV10-3 to TRBJ1-2; D perhaps matches TRBD1 (6 bases). The CDR3 spans 14 residues. V lost 0 bases to trimming and J lost 4 bases, with 9 bases between them. Germline CDR1 is ENHRY and CDR2 is SYGVKD. The CDR3 DNA sequence: TGTGCCATCAGTGAGTCCGGACAGACCTATGGCTACACCTTC. It translates to CAISESGQTYGYTF.